Presented here are 27 T cell receptor beta chains from one specimen sequenced in a study of shared clonotypes between healthy human individuals. Repertoires were generated with immunoSEQ multiplex PCR, while TCRdb's copy carries only in-frame clones and drops some. Among more than 900,000 clones listed, around 78% were seen once. Source material: memory CD4+ T cells from PBMCs. The subset here: CD45RA-negative fraction. The receptors were gathered from a man aged 18 to 35 in good health. Some clones in this sample may be carry-over from other donors' samples.

J is TRBJ1-4 and V is TRBV28; 7 bases are a match to TRBD1. Germline V lookup: CDR1 MDHEN, CDR2 SYDVKM. V trimming: 6 bases; J trimming: 0 bases; junction bases outside the gene matches: 13. CDR3 length: 18 amino acids. The CDR3 spells CASSPTGRGGATNEKLFF. In DNA, the CDR3 is TGTGCCAGCAGCCCGACAGGGAGAGGGGGGGCAACTAATGAAAAACTGTTTTTT. The variable domain in full, completed from reference TRBV28 and TRBJ1-4, reads DVKVTQSSRYLVKRTGEKVFLECVQDMDHENMFWYRQDPGLGLRLIYFSYDVKMKEKGDIPEGYSVSREKKERFSLILESASTNQTSMYLCASSPTGRGGATNEKLFFGSGTQLSVL.

This chain joins TRBV15 and TRBJ1-1; D unresolved. Germline lookup yields CDR1 LNHNV and CDR2 YYDKDF (reference sequence). The CDR3 is 13 residues long. V gave up 0 bases and J gave up 7 bases, with 9 bases separating them. For the CDR3, the DNA is TGTGCCACCAGCAGAGAAGCACAGAGTGAAGCTTTCTTT. It is translated as CATSREAQSEAFF. The whole variable domain, remainder taken from reference TRBV15 and TRBJ1-1, is DAMVIQNPRYQVTQFGKPVTLSCSQTLNHNVMYWYQQKSSQAPKLLFHYYDKDFNNEADTPDNFQSRRPNTSFCFLDIRSPGLGDTAMYLCATSREAQSEAFFGQGTRLTVV.

The chain couples TRBV2 to TRBJ1-2; 10 bases line up with TRBD1. CDR3 size: 15 residues. Per germline, CDR1 SNHLY and CDR2 FYNNEI. The V gene end was trimmed by 4 bases and the J gene end by 2 bases; junction bases not matched to a gene: 4. In DNA form, the CDR3 reads TGTGCCAGCAGTGGGGGACAGGGGACCAACTATGGCTACACCTTC. Protein sequence: CASSGGQGTNYGYTF. The full variable domain, completed using reference TRBV2 and TRBJ1-2, is EPEVTQTPSHQVTQMGQEVILRCVPISNHLYFYWYRQILGQKVEFLVSFYNNEISEKSEIFDDQFSVERPDGSNFTLKIRSTKLEDSAMYFCASSGGQGTNYGYTFGSGTRLTVV.

This chain uses TRBV18 with TRBJ1-2; TRBD1 aligns across 9 bases. The V and J ends lost 8 bases and 6 bases, in that order; junction bases with no gene match: 10. The CDR3 is 14 amino acids. Germline loops: CDR1 KGHSH, CDR2 LQKENI. CDR3 DNA: TGTGCCAGCGTACCGGGACAGGGAAGCGATGGCTACACCTTC. Amino acid sequence: CASVPGQGSDGYTF.

The rearrangement uses TRBV19 and TRBJ2-7, with 7 nucleotides matching TRBD1. Germline lookup yields CDR1 LNHDA and CDR2 SQIVND (reference sequence). V gave up 3 bases and J gave up 3 bases; unmatched junction bases: 8. This CDR3 region has 15 residues. The CDR3 nucleotides read TGTGCCAGTAGTATTAGGGGGACAGTGCACTACGAGCAGTACTTC. This codes for CASSIRGTVHYEQYF. Using reference TRBV19 and TRBJ2-7 for the parts outside the CDR3, the full variable domain is DGGITQSPKYLFRKEGQNVTLSCEQNLNHDAMYWYRQDPGQGLRLIYYSQIVNDFQKGDIAEGYSVSREKKESFPLTVTSAQKNPTAFYLCASSIRGTVHYEQYFGPGTRLTVT.

The V gene is TRBV28, the J gene TRBJ1-3; D uncertain. The germline V and J ends were trimmed by 6 bases and 6 bases, with 18 bases remaining between them. The CDR3 is made up of 15 amino acids. CDR1 MDHEN and CDR2 SYDVKM come from the germline V gene. The CDR3 DNA follows: TGTGCCAGCAGCGCTCCAAGGGTGCCACTAAACACCATATATTTT. This sequence encodes CASSAPRVPLNTIYF. Using reference TRBV28 and TRBJ1-3 for the parts outside the CDR3, the full variable domain is DVKVTQSSRYLVKRTGEKVFLECVQDMDHENMFWYRQDPGLGLRLIYFSYDVKMKEKGDIPEGYSVSREKKERFSLILESASTNQTSMYLCASSAPRVPLNTIYFGEGSWLTVV.

V gene TRBV19 combines with J gene TRBJ1-1; weak D call: TRBD1 (6 bases). Germline V CDR1 and CDR2: LNHDA, SQIVND (reference sequence). The CDR3 loop spans 13 amino acids. Trimming cost V 6 bases and J 4 bases, with 12 bases left between them. The CDR3 DNA sequence: TGTGCCAGTAGGAGAGGGGGTACCACTGAAGCTTTCTTT. This codes for CASRRGGTTEAFF.

The gene calls are TRBV7-2 and TRBJ2-3, with no clear D. Germline CDR1 is SGHTA and CDR2 is FQGNSA. This CDR3 spans 13 amino acids. Trimming left V 1 base short and J 9 bases short, with 11 bases between. The CDR3 is CASSLGWRETQYF. The CDR3 region has the DNA TGTGCCAGCAGCTTAGGGTGGCGCGAGACGCAGTATTTT.

The J gene is TRBJ2-2, the V gene TRBV5-6, with D possibly TRBD1 on 5 matching bases. The length of the CDR3 is 18 residues. V was shortened by 0 bases and J by 0 bases, with 15 bases between the two germline ends. The germline V gene has CDR1 SGHDT and CDR2 YYEEEE. The CDR3 DNA reads as TGTGCCAGCAGCTTGGGTCCAGGGCTGGGAACGAACACCGGGGAGCTGTTTTTT. This gives the protein CASSLGPGLGTNTGELFF.

Only one count was recorded for this clone. J is TRBJ1-1 and V is TRBV9; 8 positions match TRBD1. Germline CDR1 reads SGDLS; CDR2 reads YYNGEE. The CDR3 totals 15 residues. Trimming took 0 bases from V and 3 from J; bases not matched to a gene: 4. The CDR3 DNA is TGTGCCAGCAGCGTAGGTCAGGGGGCGGACACTGAAGCTTTCTTT. This sequence encodes CASSVGQGADTEAFF.

The V call is TRBV30, the J call TRBJ2-7; D remains ambiguous. Germline CDR1 and CDR2: GTSNPN and SVGIG (reference sequence). There are 14 residues in the CDR3. V lost 0 bases and J 0 bases, leaving 9 bases between the germline ends. In DNA form, the CDR3 reads TGTGCCTGGAGTGTAGCCCGAATCTCCTACGAGCAGTACTTC. Its translation: CAWSVARISYEQYF. The variable domain in full, with the rest retrieved from reference TRBV30 and TRBJ2-7, is SQTIHQWPATLVQPVGSPLSLECTVEGTSNPNLYWYRQAAGRGLQLLFYSVGIGQISSEVPQNLSASRPQDRQFILSSKKLLLSDSGFYLCAWSVARISYEQYFGPGTRLTVT.

This chain uses TRBV6-1 with TRBJ2-7; no clear D gene. This CDR3 region has 13 residues. Trimming took 1 base from V and 7 from J, leaving 11 bases between them. Germline V CDR1 and CDR2: MNHNS, SASEGT. In nucleotides, the CDR3 is TGTGCCAGCAGTGAAGGGACCCTCCTGGAGCAGTACTTC. It encodes CASSEGTLLEQYF.

The gene calls are TRBV9 and TRBJ1-4; D not resolved. The CDR3 runs 15 residues. Germline V gene data show CDR1 as SGDLS and CDR2 as YYNGEE. Trimming removed 4 bases at V and 8 bases at J, with 18 bases between. The CDR3 DNA reads as TGTGCCAGCAGCACCCCTGCCGGGAGTGGGGAAAAACTGTTTTTT. Protein: CASSTPAGSGEKLFF.

The chain couples TRBV7-2 to TRBJ1-1, with D maybe TRBD1 (6 bases). Trimming removed 6 bases at V and 3 bases at J, with 11 bases between. Germline V CDR1 and CDR2: SGHTA, FQGNSA. This CDR3 comprises 13 residues. CDR3 sequence reads: CASSTGLDTEAFF. In DNA, the CDR3 is TGTGCCAGCAGTACAGGGTTGGACACTGAAGCTTTCTTT.

The chain carries TRBV5-6 and TRBJ1-3; TRBD1 matches 7 bases. The V gene end was trimmed by 6 bases and the J gene end by 2 bases; junction bases not matched to a gene: 8. This CDR3 contains 15 residues. CDR1 is SGHDT, CDR2 YYEEEE, per germline. The CDR3 region has the DNA TGTGCCAGCATCAGACAGGGAAGCACTGGAAACACCATATATTTT. Translated: CASIRQGSTGNTIYF. Drawing the rest from reference TRBV5-6 and TRBJ1-3, the complete variable domain is DAGVTQSPTHLIKTRGQQVTLRCSPKSGHDTVSWYQQALGQGPQFIFQYYEEEERQRGNFPDRFSGHQFPNYSSELNVNALLLGDSALYLCASIRQGSTGNTIYFGEGSWLTVV.

This clone has a handful of counts. The CDR3 protein is CAWSSQFNVLTF. The CDR3 DNA reads TGTGCCTGGAGTAGCCAGTTTAACGTCCTGACTTTC. The V call is TRBV30, the J call TRBJ2-6; D gene ambiguous. The germline V gene encodes CDR1 GTSNPN and CDR2 SVGIG (reference sequence). Trimming left V 2 bases short and J 10 bases short, with 9 bases between. CDR3 length: 12 residues.

This clone was observed a few times. The chain recombines TRBV29-1 with TRBJ1-2; 9 nucleotides line up with TRBD1. This CDR3 is built from 11 residues. Germline trimming cut 7 bases from V and 10 bases from J; bases unmatched to any gene: 7. Germline lookup yields CDR1 SQVTM and CDR2 ANQGSEA. This CDR3 is CSARDRVLYTF. The CDR3 coding sequence is TGCAGCGCACGGGACAGGGTGCTCTACACCTTC.

The genes are TRBV28 and TRBJ2-1; a weak D match, TRBD2 (5 bases). This CDR3 is 12 amino acids long. Trimming removed 5 bases from V and 13 bases from J, with 15 bases in between. Germline V gives CDR1 MDHEN, CDR2 SYDVKM. The CDR3: CASSPTTWLQFF. DNA of the CDR3: TGTGCCAGCAGTCCGACTACGTGGTTACAGTTCTTC.

The rearrangement joins TRBV6-5 to TRBJ2-3; D might be TRBD2 (6 bases). The germline V gene encodes CDR1 MNHEY and CDR2 SVGAGI. The CDR3 totals 14 residues. Trimming left V 5 bases short and J 0 bases short, with 9 bases between. Here the CDR3 DNA reads TGTGCCAGCAGTCGGACTACTAGCACAGATACGCAGTATTTT. This translates into CASSRTTSTDTQYF.

J is TRBJ2-5 and V is TRBV7-5. TRBV7-5 is an annotated pseudogene. The CDR3 consists of 13 residues. Here the CDR3 reads CASSPGTEETQYF. CDR3 DNA sequence: TGTGCCAGCAGCCCAGGGACGGAAGAGACCCAGTACTTC.

In its sample, this clone was seen a few times. V and J are TRBV4-1 and TRBJ2-7; D call uncertain. Between the trimmed V and J ends, which lost 1 base and 4 bases, there was a span of 23 bases. CDR3 length equals 18 residues. CDR1 and CDR2 (germline): MGHRA, YSYEKL. CDR3 nucleotide sequence: TGCGCCAGCAGCCAAGTGGGAAGAACCAAACTTAATAGTTACGAGCAGTACTTC. Translating it yields CASSQVGRTKLNSYEQYF.

The chain has TRBV7-9 and TRBJ2-5, with D hard to call. V lost 5 bases, J lost 3 bases, and 10 bases lay in between. CDR1 is SEHNR and CDR2 is FQNEAQ in the germline V gene (reference sequence). The CDR3 extends over 13 amino acids. In DNA, the CDR3 is TGTGCCAGCAGCCGGGTTGTGGAAGAGACCCAGTACTTC. As protein: CASSRVVEETQYF.

J is TRBJ1-2 and V is TRBV29-1, with D maybe TRBD1 (5 bases). Germline V lookup: CDR1 SQVTM, CDR2 ANQGSEA. The CDR3 is 13 residues long. V gave up 7 bases and J gave up 2 bases, with 14 bases separating them. For the CDR3, the DNA is TGCAGCGCTGGGGGGGAGATCAACTATGGCTACACCTTC. This translates into CSAGGEINYGYTF.

The chain joins TRBV14 to TRBJ1-2; 9 nucleotides line up with TRBD1. Trimming took 4 bases from V and 3 from J; bases not matched to a gene: 15. The CDR3 is made up of 18 amino acids. The germline V gene encodes CDR1 SGHDN and CDR2 FVKESK. The DNA for the CDR3 is TGTGCCAGCAGCCCTCAGCCGGGACAGGGTGGCCCTCACTATGGCTACACCTTC. This translates into CASSPQPGQGGPHYGYTF.

The J gene is TRBJ1-2, the V gene TRBV27; 7 bases fit TRBD1. V lost 5 bases to trimming and J lost 4 bases; unmatched junction nucleotides: 10. The CDR3 runs 15 residues. CDR1 and CDR2 (germline): MNHEY, SMNVEV (reference sequence). The CDR3 is CASSPAGRGGYGYTF. The CDR3 DNA reads as TGTGCCAGCAGTCCCGCCGGCAGGGGGGGCTATGGCTACACCTTC.

CDR3 DNA sequence: TGTGCCAGCAGCGCAACGGGGGGGGCCACAGATACGCAGTATTTT. This encodes CASSATGGATDTQYF. This chain joins TRBV11-2 and TRBJ2-3, with TRBD2 matching 8 bases. Germline-derived CDR1 and CDR2 are SGHAT and FQNNGV. The CDR3 sequence is 15 residues long. Trimming cost V 5 bases and J 2 bases; bases outside gene matches: 6.

As concerns this clone: A much larger clonotype is one base distant, so this may be a read error. The genes are TRBV7-3 and TRBJ1-1, with TRBD1 identical over 7 bases. Germline loops: CDR1 SGHTA, CDR2 FQGTGA. V lost 6 bases, J lost 1 base, and 2 bases stayed unmatched. The CDR3 runs to 13 residues. CDR3 residues: CASRGQPNTEAFF. As DNA, the CDR3 is TGTGCCAGCAGGGGACAGCCGAACACTGAAGCTTTCTTT.